The 28 T cell receptor beta chains reported below all come from one sample, sequenced in a study of shared clonotypes between healthy human individuals. CD45RO-negative, CCR7-positively selected cells formed the naive CD8 fraction, excluding terminally differentiated effector memory CD45RA+ cells. Only in-frame clones appear in the TCRdb table, and some are missing; sequencing was by immunoSEQ multiplex PCR. The top ten clones hold roughly 1% of a sample with around 2,100,000 clones, about 95% of them seen once. Material: naive CD8+ T cells sorted from blood. The receptor set was obtained from a man between 18 and 35 years old in good health.

The V gene is TRBV9, the J gene TRBJ2-7; D may match TRBD1 or TRBD2 (5 bases each). Per the germline V gene, CDR1 is SGDLS and CDR2 is YYNGEE. Deletions cut 4 bases from V and 5 bases from J, with 16 bases between. This CDR3 has 14 residues. In DNA, the CDR3 is TGTGCCAGCAGCCCTTGGGACGGGCTGGACGAGCAGTACTTC. Protein sequence: CASSPWDGLDEQYF.

CDR3 in amino acids: CASSLAGGGNEQFF. CDR3 DNA: TGTGCCAGCAGCTTAGCGGGAGGAGGCAATGAGCAGTTCTTC. This chain links TRBV7-9 with TRBJ2-1; D is perhaps TRBD2 (6 bases). Germline values: CDR1 SEHNR, CDR2 FQNEAQ (reference sequence). The CDR3 loop spans 14 amino acids. V dropped 0 bases and J dropped 6 bases, with 9 bases sitting between them. Combining the CDR3 with reference TRBV7-9 and TRBJ2-1 gives the whole variable domain DTGVSQNPRHKITKRGQNVTFRCDPISEHNRLYWYRQTLGQGPEFLTYFQNEAQLEKSRLLSDRFSAERPKGSFSTLEIQRTEQGDSAMYLCASSLAGGGNEQFFGPGTRLTVL.

The chain is built from TRBV7-9 and TRBJ1-2; 7 bases align to TRBD1. The CDR3 is made up of 15 amino acids. Germline V gene lookup returns CDR1 SEHNR and CDR2 FQNEAQ (reference sequence). The junction had 5 bases not matched to a gene; V was cut back by 1 base and J by 3 bases. For the CDR3, the DNA is TGTGCCAGCAGCTTAGGGGCAGGGGGATACTATGGCTACACCTTC. Its protein is CASSLGAGGYYGYTF.

The chain employs TRBV9 and TRBJ2-7; a weak D match, TRBD1 (5 bases). Per germline, CDR1 SGDLS and CDR2 YYNGEE. V was pared by 0 bases and J by 0 bases, with 10 bases between. The CDR3 consists of 15 residues. This CDR3 reads CASSVDWGNSYEQYF. The CDR3 bases are TGTGCCAGCAGCGTAGATTGGGGCAACTCCTACGAGCAGTACTTC.

The chain links TRBV7-9 to TRBJ2-1, with 7 bases matching TRBD2. The ends lost 4 bases at V and 5 bases at J; junction bases unmatched: 5. This CDR3 has 14 amino acids. Per the germline V gene, CDR1 is SEHNR and CDR2 is FQNEAQ (reference sequence). Here the CDR3 DNA reads TGTGCCAGCAGCTCTAGCGGTCCCAACAATGAGCAGTTCTTC. Protein: CASSSSGPNNEQFF. Based on the CDR3 plus reference TRBV7-9 and TRBJ2-1, the full variable domain is DTGVSQNPRHKITKRGQNVTFRCDPISEHNRLYWYRQTLGQGPEFLTYFQNEAQLEKSRLLSDRFSAERPKGSFSTLEIQRTEQGDSAMYLCASSSSGPNNEQFFGPGTRLTVL.

The J gene is TRBJ2-2, the V gene TRBV28; TRBD1 matches at 8 bases. Per the germline V gene, CDR1 is MDHEN and CDR2 is SYDVKM. This CDR3 is built from 14 residues. CDR3 loop: CASRTGTYTGELFF. CDR3 nucleotide sequence: TGTGCTTCACGGACAGGGACCTACACCGGGGAGCTGTTTTTT.

The J gene is TRBJ2-7, the V gene TRBV6-6; possibly TRBD1 for D (5 bases). V lost 2 bases and J 4 bases, leaving 9 bases between the germline ends. Germline V gene lookup returns CDR1 MNHNY and CDR2 SVGAGI (reference sequence). The CDR3 runs 13 residues. Here the CDR3 reads CASSYQGEYEQYF. For the CDR3, the DNA is TGTGCCAGCAGTTACCAGGGCGAGTACGAGCAGTACTTC.

V gene TRBV6-5 combines with J gene TRBJ1-1; tentatively, D is TRBD1 (5 bases). The CDR3 extends over 15 amino acids. Germline values: CDR1 MNHEY, CDR2 SVGAGI. The V end was cut by 6 bases, the J end by 0 bases, with 14 bases between. The CDR3: CASSPIQVMNTEAFF. The CDR3, as DNA: TGTGCCAGCAGCCCTATACAGGTAATGAACACTGAAGCTTTCTTT.

The gene calls are TRBV27 and TRBJ2-7, with 9 bases fitting TRBD1. Germline CDR1 MNHEY, CDR2 SMNVEV (reference sequence). The CDR3 spans 15 residues. The ends lost 5 bases at V and 3 bases at J; junction bases unmatched: 8. The CDR3 sequence is CASSPTGTGYYEQYF. Written as DNA, the CDR3 is TGTGCCAGCAGTCCTACCGGGACAGGGTACTACGAGCAGTACTTC.

The gene calls are TRBV30 and TRBJ2-7; 8 bases agree with TRBD1. Germline assignment: CDR1 GTSNPN and CDR2 SVGIG (reference sequence). This CDR3 region has 14 residues. With 2 bases clipped from V and 2 bases from J, the junction kept 5 bases outside the gene matches. The CDR3 DNA follows: TGTGCCTGGAGTAAGACAGGGGAAGCCTACGAGCAGTACTTC. This gives the protein CAWSKTGEAYEQYF. The whole variable domain, filled in from reference TRBV30 and TRBJ2-7, reads SQTIHQWPATLVQPVGSPLSLECTVEGTSNPNLYWYRQAAGRGLQLLFYSVGIGQISSEVPQNLSASRPQDRQFILSSKKLLLSDSGFYLCAWSKTGEAYEQYFGPGTRLTVT.

The chain has TRBV27 and TRBJ2-7; 7 nucleotides match TRBD2. CDR1 and CDR2 from the germline V gene are MNHEY and SMNVEV (reference sequence). With 4 bases clipped from V and 5 bases from J, the junction kept 14 bases outside the gene matches. The CDR3 runs 16 residues. CDR3 sequence: CASSSLTPGGVHEQYF. Here the CDR3 DNA reads TGTGCCAGCAGTTCCCTCACCCCGGGGGGAGTCCACGAGCAGTACTTC.

The chain employs TRBV7-2 and TRBJ2-5, with 8 bases lining up with TRBD2. This CDR3 contains 18 residues. Unmatched junction bases numbered 11, after V lost 2 bases and J lost 0 bases. Germline assignment: CDR1 SGHTA and CDR2 FQGNSA. CDR3 residues: CASSLISGGPGYQETQYF. CDR3 sequence (DNA): TGTGCCAGCAGCTTAATCTCGGGAGGGCCGGGGTACCAAGAGACCCAGTACTTC.

This sequence joins TRBV7-9 and TRBJ2-1; D gene uncertain. The CDR3 has 14 residues. CDR1 and CDR2 from the germline V gene are SEHNR and FQNEAQ (reference sequence). Trimming removed 3 bases from V and 8 bases from J, with 14 bases in between. CDR3 in DNA: TGTGCCAGCAGCTTTTCTGGCTACGTCGATGAGCAGTTCTTC. Amino acids: CASSFSGYVDEQFF. The full variable domain, rest sourced from reference TRBV7-9 and TRBJ2-1, is DTGVSQNPRHKITKRGQNVTFRCDPISEHNRLYWYRQTLGQGPEFLTYFQNEAQLEKSRLLSDRFSAERPKGSFSTLEIQRTEQGDSAMYLCASSFSGYVDEQFFGPGTRLTVL.

A remark on this clone: Other DNA sequences from this sample encode an identical CDR3 as well. The chain recombines TRBV28 with TRBJ2-5, with 13 bases identical to TRBD2. This CDR3 is built from 17 residues. The junction had 5 bases not matched to a gene; V was cut back by 4 bases and J by 0 bases. CDR1 is MDHEN and CDR2 is SYDVKM in the germline V gene. CDR3: CASSSGLAGVYQETQYF. The CDR3 bases are TGTGCCAGCAGTTCCGGACTAGCGGGAGTTTACCAAGAGACCCAGTACTTC. The full variable domain, rest sourced from reference TRBV28 and TRBJ2-5, is DVKVTQSSRYLVKRTGEKVFLECVQDMDHENMFWYRQDPGLGLRLIYFSYDVKMKEKGDIPEGYSVSREKKERFSLILESASTNQTSMYLCASSSGLAGVYQETQYFGPGTRLLVL.

This chain uses TRBV6-1 with TRBJ2-7, with D maybe TRBD2 (7 bases). The germline V and J ends were trimmed by 4 bases and 4 bases, with 20 bases remaining between them. This CDR3 spans 16 amino acids. The germline gives CDR1 MNHNS, CDR2 SASEGT. In nucleotides, the CDR3 is TGTGCCAGCAGTGTCTTTGGGGGCGGGAGTGGGTACGAGCAGTACTTC. Its protein is CASSVFGGGSGYEQYF.

The V gene is TRBV29-1, the J gene TRBJ2-7, with no clear D. This CDR3 is 12 amino acids long. The germline V gene encodes CDR1 SQVTM and CDR2 ANQGSEA. Trimming cost V 0 bases and J 6 bases, with 9 bases left between them. The CDR3 region has the DNA TGCAGCGTTGAAGATCTTAGAGGCGAGCAGTACTTC. As protein: CSVEDLRGEQYF.

This chain uses TRBV5-6 with TRBJ2-1; 11 bases line up with TRBD2. Unmatched junction bases numbered 4, after V lost 0 bases and J lost 8 bases. Germline values: CDR1 SGHDT, CDR2 YYEEEE. The CDR3 is 15 residues long. The CDR3 region has the DNA TGTGCCAGCAGCTTGGATAGCGGGAGGGCTCATGAGCAGTTCTTC. This gives the protein CASSLDSGRAHEQFF. The full variable domain, with the rest looked up from reference TRBV5-6 and TRBJ2-1, is DAGVTQSPTHLIKTRGQQVTLRCSPKSGHDTVSWYQQALGQGPQFIFQYYEEEERQRGNFPDRFSGHQFPNYSSELNVNALLLGDSALYLCASSLDSGRAHEQFFGPGTRLTVL.

This chain links TRBV4-1 with TRBJ1-4; no firm D call. The V gene's germline CDR1 is MGHRA and CDR2 YSYEKL. V lost 0 bases to trimming and J lost 5 bases, with 7 bases between them. The length of the CDR3 is 14 residues. The CDR3 DNA reads as TGCGCCAGCAGCCAAGATATGGAGAATGAAAAACTGTTTTTT. It specifies CASSQDMENEKLFF.

This clone came up once. The chain employs TRBV15 and TRBJ2-5; tentatively, D is TRBD2 (5 bases). The CDR3 sequence is 13 residues long. The germline V gene encodes CDR1 LNHNV and CDR2 YYDKDF (reference sequence). With 6 bases removed from V and 3 bases from J, the gap between germline ends came to 11 bases. In DNA, the CDR3 is TGTGCCACCAGGACGGACTGGGAAGAGACCCAGTACTTC. Its protein product is CATRTDWEETQYF.

J is TRBJ2-7 and V is TRBV2, with 10 bases matching TRBD2. Germline V gene data show CDR1 as SNHLY and CDR2 as FYNNEI. V lost 6 bases to trimming and J lost 5 bases; unmatched junction nucleotides: 4. The CDR3 is made up of 13 amino acids. This chain's CDR3 is CASSLAGENEQYF. The CDR3 bases are TGTGCCAGCAGCCTAGCGGGAGAAAACGAGCAGTACTTC.

This chain links TRBV11-2 with TRBJ1-4; TRBD1 is a possible D gene (6 bases). The CDR3 sequence is 14 residues long. In germline, CDR1 is SGHAT, CDR2 FQNNGV. V lost 4 bases to trimming and J lost 7 bases, with 13 bases between them. The CDR3 protein is CASSYTQGSEKLFF. The CDR3 DNA sequence: TGTGCCAGCAGCTATACCCAGGGGAGTGAAAAACTGTTTTTT.

The chain recombines TRBV7-8 with TRBJ2-3; 8 bases fit TRBD2. The ends lost 4 bases at V and 4 bases at J; junction bases unmatched: 4. The CDR3 is made up of 14 amino acids. CDR1 SGHVS and CDR2 FQNEAQ come from the germline V gene. CDR3 in DNA: TGTGCCAGCAGCTCGGGGGGGGGACCAGATACGCAGTATTTT. Translating it yields CASSSGGGPDTQYF.

The chain couples TRBV2 to TRBJ2-7, with 9 positions matching TRBD1. CDR1 is SNHLY, CDR2 FYNNEI, per germline. V shed 5 bases and J 5 bases; nucleotides not matched to a gene: 7. The CDR3 length is 14 residues. Written as DNA, the CDR3 is TGTGCCAGCAGTCCCGGGACAGGGTTCGACGAGCAGTACTTC. It translates to CASSPGTGFDEQYF.

The V gene is TRBV27, the J gene TRBJ2-6, with D perhaps given as TRBD1 or TRBD2 (5 bases each). The CDR3 loop spans 18 amino acids. V shed 3 bases and J shed 0 bases, with 15 bases lying between them. Germline CDR1 reads MNHEY; CDR2 reads SMNVEV (reference sequence). The CDR3 region is CASSLGWVGRSGANVLTF. The CDR3 DNA sequence: TGTGCCAGCAGTTTGGGCTGGGTGGGACGCTCTGGGGCCAACGTCCTGACTTTC.

V usage is TRBV9 and J usage is TRBJ1-2; 7 nucleotides match TRBD1. This CDR3 comprises 16 residues. The germline V gene encodes CDR1 SGDLS and CDR2 YYNGEE. Losses at the gene ends were 3 bases for V and 1 base for J; bases not matched to a gene: 9. The CDR3 sequence: CASSGYRRQGNYGYTF. The CDR3 DNA reads TGTGCCAGCAGCGGATACCGACGACAGGGTAACTATGGCTACACCTTC.

The chain combines TRBV6-1 with TRBJ2-3, with 11 bases fitting TRBD2. The CDR3 runs to 16 residues. Germline CDR1 and CDR2: MNHNS and SASEGT. The V and J ends lost 3 bases and 0 bases, in that order; junction bases with no gene match: 2. The chain's CDR3 is CASSDLAGGSTDTQYF. The CDR3 coding sequence is TGTGCCAGCAGTGATCTAGCGGGGGGTAGCACAGATACGCAGTATTTT.

V usage is TRBV28 and J usage is TRBJ1-6; the D gene is possibly TRBD1 (5 bases). Germline-derived CDR1 and CDR2 are MDHEN and SYDVKM. The CDR3 loop spans 15 amino acids. V lost 6 bases and J 7 bases, leaving 16 bases between the germline ends. CDR3 region: CASRNSGMGNSPLHF. For the CDR3, the DNA is TGTGCCAGCAGGAATTCAGGGATGGGGAATTCACCCCTCCACTTT.

The count of this clone is one. The chain combines TRBV7-9 with TRBJ2-7, with 7 bases identical to TRBD1. V was pared by 4 bases and J by 4 bases, with 4 bases of the junction left unmatched. CDR3 size: 13 residues. The germline V gene has CDR1 SEHNR and CDR2 FQNEAQ (reference sequence). In nucleotides, the CDR3 is TGTGCCAGCAGCTCTGACAGGGAATACGAGCAGTACTTC. Protein product: CASSSDREYEQYF.